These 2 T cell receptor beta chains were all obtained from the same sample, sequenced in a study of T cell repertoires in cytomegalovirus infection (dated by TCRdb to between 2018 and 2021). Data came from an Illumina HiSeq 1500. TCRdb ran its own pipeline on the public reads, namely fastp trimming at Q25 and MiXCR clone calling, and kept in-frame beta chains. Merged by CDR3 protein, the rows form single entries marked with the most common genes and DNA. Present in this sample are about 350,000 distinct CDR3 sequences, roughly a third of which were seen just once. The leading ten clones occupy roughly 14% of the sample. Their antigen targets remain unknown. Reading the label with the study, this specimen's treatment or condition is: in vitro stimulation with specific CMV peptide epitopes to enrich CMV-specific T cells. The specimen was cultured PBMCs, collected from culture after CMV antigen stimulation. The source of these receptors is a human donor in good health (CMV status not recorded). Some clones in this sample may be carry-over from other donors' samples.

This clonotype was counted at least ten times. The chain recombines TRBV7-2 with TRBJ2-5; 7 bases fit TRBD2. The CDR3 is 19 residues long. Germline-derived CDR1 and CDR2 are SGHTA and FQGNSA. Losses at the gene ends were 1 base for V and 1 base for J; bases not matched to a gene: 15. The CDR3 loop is CASSLGAGLADILQETQYF. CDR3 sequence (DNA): TGTGCCAGCAGCTTAGGTGCTGGGCTAGCGGACATACTCCAAGAGACCCAGTACTTC.

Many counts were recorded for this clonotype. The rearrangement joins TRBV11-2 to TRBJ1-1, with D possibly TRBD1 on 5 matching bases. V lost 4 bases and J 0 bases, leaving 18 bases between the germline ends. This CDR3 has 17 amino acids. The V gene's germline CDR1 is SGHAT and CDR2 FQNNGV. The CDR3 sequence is CASSSPGSGRMNTEAFF. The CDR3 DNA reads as TGTGCCAGCAGCTCCCCAGGATCAGGGAGGATGAACACTGAAGCTTTCTTT.